A selection of T cell receptor beta chains follows, all from one sample in a study of blood T cell repertoires in COVID-19. Sequencing used immunoSEQ multiplex PCR; TCRdb keeps in-frame clones, though not all of them. The sample has 45,000 to 55,000 clones, around 87% seen once. The material sequenced was peripheral blood. The receptors come from a man over 45 with active COVID-19. CDR3s include the opening cysteine and the closing phenylalanine or tryptophan. Fields, in order: J gene, clone size, V gene, D gene, CDR3 protein, CDR3 DNA. The D gene is left open where the match is weak. Clone size is given for some rows only: seen once, a few or many times, or a class if the clone is expanded.

J gene: TRBJ2-5
clone size: NA
V gene: TRBV27
D gene: NA
CDR3 protein: CASSRGRAQYF
CDR3 DNA: TGTGCCAGCAGTCGTGGCAGGGCCCAGTACTTC

J gene: TRBJ1-1
clone size: NA
V gene: TRBV5-4
D gene: NA
CDR3 protein: CASSPPRGEAFF
CDR3 DNA: TGTGCCAGCAGTCCGCCGCGAGGGGAAGCTTTCTTT

J gene: TRBJ1-4
clone size: NA
V gene: TRBV5-1
D gene: TRBD1
CDR3 protein: CASSFSTGASEKLFF
CDR3 DNA: TGCGCCAGCAGCTTTTCGACAGGGGCATCCGAAAAACTGTTTTTT

J gene: TRBJ2-7
clone size: medium-sized
V gene: TRBV7-9
D gene: TRBD2
CDR3 protein: CASSLSAGDYEQYF
CDR3 DNA: TGTGCCAGCAGCTTATCGGCGGGAGACTACGAGCAGTACTTC

J gene: TRBJ2-7
clone size: NA
V gene: TRBV11-1
D gene: NA
CDR3 protein: CASSESRTEQYF
CDR3 DNA: TGTGCCAGCAGCGAGAGTCGAACCGAGCAGTACTTC

J gene: TRBJ1-6
clone size: NA
V gene: TRBV7-2
D gene: NA
CDR3 protein: CASSLVPSQRFYNSPLHF
CDR3 DNA: TGTGCCAGCAGCTTAGTCCCGTCCCAGCGCTTCTATAATTCACCCCTCCACTTT

J gene: TRBJ2-5
clone size: NA
V gene: TRBV5-1
D gene: NA
CDR3 protein: CASSTQGSHQETQYF
CDR3 DNA: TGCGCCAGTTCGACACAGGGATCCCACCAAGAGACCCAGTACTTC

J gene: TRBJ2-5
clone size: NA
V gene: TRBV5-6
D gene: TRBD2
CDR3 protein: CASSFPGTSGQETQYF
CDR3 DNA: TGTGCCAGCAGCTTCCCGGGGACTAGCGGACAAGAGACCCAGTACTTC

J gene: TRBJ2-3
clone size: NA
V gene: TRBV7-8
D gene: TRBD1
CDR3 protein: CASSLGTGVDTQYF
CDR3 DNA: TGTGCCAGCAGCTTAGGAACAGGGGTAGATACGCAGTATTTT

J gene: TRBJ1-2
clone size: NA
V gene: TRBV28
D gene: TRBD1
CDR3 protein: CASSAPGQLGYTF
CDR3 DNA: TGTGCCAGCAGTGCTCCGGGACAGCTTGGCTACACCTTC